The 32 T cell receptor beta chains below come from one sample, sequenced in a study of blood T cell repertoires in COVID-19. Here immunoSEQ multiplex PCR was the method, and the copy in TCRdb shows in-frame clones only, minus some. Of roughly 180,000 clones listed, 65% to 85% are singletons. The sample taken for sequencing was PBMCs or T cells enriched from blood (not recorded which). The receptors were sampled from a woman between 40 and 50 years old with acute COVID-19.

The chain couples TRBV29-1 to TRBJ2-3; 8 bases are shared with TRBD1. The germline gives CDR1 SQVTM, CDR2 ANQGSEA. The J segment lost 2 bases and the V segment lost 6 bases, leaving 4 bases of the junction unmatched. This CDR3 comprises 13 residues. As DNA, the CDR3 is TGCAGCGTCGCCAGGGGGCCCACAGATACGCAGTATTTT. As protein: CSVARGPTDTQYF.

The gene calls are TRBV10-3 and TRBJ1-5; 8 bases fit TRBD1. The CDR3 has 13 amino acids. Germline V gene data show CDR1 as ENHRY and CDR2 as SYGVKD. With 7 bases clipped from V and 4 bases from J, the junction kept 3 bases outside the gene matches. The CDR3 coding sequence is TGTGCCATCAAGGGACAGGCAAATCAGCCCCAGCATTTT. Its protein product is CAIKGQANQPQHF.

This clone was seen a single time. This chain joins TRBV29-1 and TRBJ1-1; perhaps TRBD1 as D (5 bases). The CDR3 contains 15 residues. V lost 6 bases, J lost 0 bases, and 17 bases lay in between. The V gene's germline CDR1 is SQVTM and CDR2 ANQGSEA. CDR3: CSVQGPGGMNTEAFF. In DNA form, the CDR3 reads TGCAGCGTCCAGGGACCGGGGGGGATGAACACTGAAGCTTTCTTT.

This clone was observed a single time. The chain joins TRBV21-1 to TRBJ2-7; the listed D gene, TRBD2, was not tested against the DNA. TRBV21-1 is termed a pseudogene. The CDR3 is 14 residues long. CDR3 in amino acids: CASSKALCNGEQYV. The CDR3 bases are TGTGCCAGCAGCAAAGCGCTCTGTAACGGCGAGCAGTACGTC.

This clone was observed once. The V call is TRBV28, the J call TRBJ1-3; D is possibly TRBD1 (6 bases). The CDR3 covers 15 residues. V shed 7 bases and J shed 0 bases, with 13 bases lying between them. CDR1 is MDHEN, CDR2 SYDVKM, per germline. CDR3 region: CASNPRGGSGNTIYF. CDR3 DNA sequence: TGTGCCAGCAACCCTAGGGGGGGCTCTGGAAACACCATATATTTT.

The J gene is TRBJ1-2, the V gene TRBV5-1; D not resolved. The CDR3 extends over 12 amino acids. V lost 7 bases and J 8 bases, leaving 15 bases between the germline ends. Germline assignment: CDR1 SGHRS and CDR2 YFSETQ. This CDR3 reads CASFIDTEGYTF. CDR3 coding DNA: TGCGCCAGCTTCATAGACACCGAAGGCTACACCTTC.

The rearrangement joins TRBV5-1 to TRBJ2-1; 14 bases are a match to TRBD2. V shed 4 bases and J 0 bases; nucleotides not matched to a gene: 9. The CDR3 totals 19 residues. Looked up from germline, CDR1 is SGHRS and CDR2 is YFSETQ. CDR3 in DNA: TGCGCCAGCAGCCTAGGACTAGCGGGAGGCCCGAGCTCCTACAATGAGCAGTTCTTC. Its protein product is CASSLGLAGGPSSYNEQFF.

This clone has ten or more counts. The rearrangement uses TRBV19 and TRBJ1-1; D possibly corresponds to TRBD1 (5 bases). Germline CDR1 LNHDA, CDR2 SQIVND (reference sequence). V lost 7 bases and J lost 1, with 16 bases in between. The CDR3 is made up of 15 amino acids. The CDR3 spells CASKGLRGSNTEAFF. The CDR3, as DNA: TGTGCCAGTAAAGGTCTTAGGGGATCGAACACTGAAGCTTTCTTT. Looking up the rest from reference TRBV19 and TRBJ1-1 gives the full variable domain: DGGITQSPKYLFRKEGQNVTLSCEQNLNHDAMYWYRQDPGQGLRLIYYSQIVNDFQKGDIAEGYSVSREKKESFPLTVTSAQKNPTAFYLCASKGLRGSNTEAFFGQGTRLTVV.

In this sample, this clone turned up a few times. This chain connects TRBV7-6 to TRBJ2-1, with TRBD2 identical over 11 bases. This CDR3 comprises 14 residues. V was clipped by 5 bases and J by 6 bases; unmatched bases: 3. CDR1 is SGHVS, CDR2 FNYEAQ, per germline. The CDR3 DNA reads TGTGCCAGCAGCGTCGGGACTAGCGGCAATGAGCAGTTCTTC. As protein: CASSVGTSGNEQFF.

The chain combines TRBV5-1 with TRBJ2-1; TRBD1 matches 8 bases. Trimming took 1 base from V and 9 from J; bases not matched to a gene: 6. Germline V lookup: CDR1 SGHRS, CDR2 YFSETQ. This CDR3 comprises 14 residues. The CDR3: CASSLSTGAREQFF. CDR3 nucleotide sequence: TGCGCCAGCAGCTTGTCGACAGGGGCTCGTGAGCAGTTCTTC.

The chain joins TRBV4-2 to TRBJ1-1, with D maybe TRBD1 (5 bases). V was cut by 3 bases and J by 1 base, with 12 bases left in between. Germline loops: CDR1 LGHNA, CDR2 YNFKEQ. CDR3 size: 15 residues. The CDR3 DNA is TGTGCCAGCAGCCAGACGACAGAGCGGAACACTGAAGCTTTCTTT. Amino acid sequence: CASSQTTERNTEAFF.

The chain uses TRBV6-5 and TRBJ1-5; the D gene is possibly TRBD1 (5 bases). This CDR3 is 12 amino acids long. Germline-derived CDR1 and CDR2 are MNHEY and SVGAGI. V was clipped by 8 bases and J by 2 bases, with 7 bases between them. The CDR3: CASRGGNQPQHF. The CDR3 bases are TGTGCCAGCCGGGGGGGCAATCAGCCCCAGCATTTT.

The chain joins TRBV7-6 to TRBJ1-1; 7 bases are a match to TRBD1. Losses at the gene ends were 5 bases for V and 0 bases for J; bases not matched to a gene: 6. The germline V gene encodes CDR1 SGHVS and CDR2 FNYEAQ. The CDR3 totals 15 residues. The CDR3 protein is CASSKRTGMNTEAFF. In DNA form, the CDR3 reads TGTGCCAGCAGCAAACGGACAGGCATGAACACTGAAGCTTTCTTT.

This clone was recorded only once. The J gene is TRBJ1-1, the V gene TRBV29-1; D gene unclear. In germline, CDR1 is SQVTM, CDR2 ANQGSEA. Trimming took 4 bases from V and 2 from J, leaving 8 bases between them. This CDR3 is built from 12 residues. DNA for the CDR3: TGCAGCGTTGCGTCGGGTAACACTGAAGCTTTCTTT. The encoded protein is CSVASGNTEAFF.

V is TRBV24-1 and J is TRBJ2-1; tentative D call: TRBD2 (5 bases). CDR1 is KGHDR and CDR2 is SFDVKD in the germline V gene. The CDR3 sequence is 15 residues long. Trimming took 5 bases from V and 5 from J, leaving 15 bases between them. CDR3 in amino acids: CATSVVIAKDNEQFF. The CDR3 DNA is TGTGCCACCAGTGTTGTAATAGCGAAGGACAATGAGCAGTTCTTC.

This clone was seen a handful of times. This chain connects TRBV11-3 to TRBJ2-2; 9 positions agree with TRBD1. The CDR3 extends over 16 amino acids. The germline gives CDR1 SGHNT, CDR2 YENEEA. The V and J ends lost 5 bases and 0 bases, in that order; junction bases with no gene match: 4. The CDR3 nucleotides read TGTGCCAGCAGCGAAGGACAGGGGACGAACACCGGGGAGCTGTTTTTT. It translates to CASSEGQGTNTGELFF.

J is TRBJ2-3 and V is TRBV2; D is possibly TRBD2 (6 bases). The CDR3 consists of 14 residues. V lost 10 bases and J lost 2, with 16 bases in between. Germline CDR1 is SNHLY and CDR2 is FYNNEI. CDR3 nucleotide sequence: TGTGCCATCCTGACTAGGCTCTACACAGATACGCAGTATTTT. Residues: CAILTRLYTDTQYF.

The chain is built from TRBV5-1 and TRBJ1-2, with TRBD1 matching over 8 bases. After removal of 4 bases from V and 4 bases from J, the junction contained 9 bases not matched to a gene. This CDR3 is built from 15 residues. CDR1 and CDR2 (germline): SGHRS, YFSETQ. CDR3 DNA sequence: TGCGCCAGCAGCGAGCGGACAGGGATTACCTATGGCTACACCTTC. Its protein product is CASSERTGITYGYTF.

This clone has just one count. V usage is TRBV9 and J usage is TRBJ1-2; D is undetermined. The germline V gene encodes CDR1 SGDLS and CDR2 YYNGEE. CDR3 size: 14 residues. V gave up 3 bases and J gave up 7 bases, with 16 bases separating them. CDR3 in DNA: TGTGCCAGCAGCGCGACGGGGATCTTCGGTGGCTACACCTTC. Translating gives CASSATGIFGGYTF. Together with reference TRBV9 and TRBJ1-2, the CDR3 gives the full variable domain: DSGVTQTPKHLITATGQRVTLRCSPRSGDLSVYWYQQSLDQGLQFLIQYYNGEERAKGNILERFSAQQFPDLHSELNLSSLELGDSALYFCASSATGIFGGYTFGSGTRLTVV.

This chain joins TRBV5-4 and TRBJ2-2, with 8 bases that match TRBD2. After removal of 0 bases from V and 1 base from J, the junction contained 2 bases not matched to a gene. CDR1 is SGHNT, CDR2 YYREEE, per germline (reference sequence). The CDR3 is 16 residues long. The CDR3 DNA reads TGTGCCAGCAGCTTGGGACTAGCGAAGAACACCGGGGAGCTGTTTTTT. This gives the protein CASSLGLAKNTGELFF.

The genes are TRBV6-5 and TRBJ1-2; D is perhaps TRBD1 (6 bases). Trimming shortened V by 7 bases and J by 4 bases, and 16 bases separated the two germline ends. In germline, CDR1 is MNHEY, CDR2 SVGAGI. The CDR3 is 14 residues long. CDR3 sequence reads: CASKGGGAAYGYTF. The CDR3 bases are TGTGCCAGCAAAGGTGGGGGGGCAGCCTATGGCTACACCTTC.

The chain employs TRBV4-2 and TRBJ1-1; D unclear. Trimming removed 0 bases at V and 6 bases at J, with 14 bases between. CDR3 length equals 15 residues. The germline V gene encodes CDR1 LGHNA and CDR2 YNFKEQ. The CDR3 DNA reads TGTGCCAGCAGCCAAGATCTTCTGGTAGGAGCTGAAGCTTTCTTT. Translating it yields CASSQDLLVGAEAFF.

The rearrangement links TRBV9 to TRBJ2-6; D gene unclear. This CDR3 contains 15 residues. The germline gives CDR1 SGDLS, CDR2 YYNGEE. The V end was cut by 3 bases, the J end by 9 bases, with 16 bases between. The CDR3 loop is CASSGLPVSGNVLTF. The CDR3 coding sequence is TGTGCCAGCAGCGGACTCCCCGTGTCGGGCAACGTCCTGACTTTC.

J is TRBJ1-5 and V is TRBV19; D gene ambiguous. This CDR3 region has 16 residues. V was cut by 3 bases and J by 2 bases, with 14 bases left in between. From germline, CDR1 is LNHDA and CDR2 SQIVND (reference sequence). CDR3 residues: CASSMYGGEGNQPQHF. The CDR3 DNA follows: TGTGCCAGTAGTATGTATGGTGGGGAGGGCAATCAGCCCCAGCATTTT.

The chain links TRBV19 to TRBJ2-1, with a tentative D call TRBD2 (5 bases). V gave up 6 bases and J gave up 0 bases, with 12 bases separating them. Germline CDR1 is LNHDA and CDR2 is SQIVND (reference sequence). The CDR3 is 15 amino acids. The CDR3 DNA sequence: TGTGCCAGTAGACCACGGGATCACTCCTACAATGAGCAGTTCTTC. It is translated as CASRPRDHSYNEQFF.

The chain couples TRBV25-1 to TRBJ2-7; 9 nucleotides align to TRBD1. J lost 5 bases, V lost 4 bases, and 12 bases had no gene match. This CDR3 region has 16 residues. CDR1 is MGHDK, CDR2 SYGVNS, per germline. DNA of the CDR3: TGTGCCAGCAGTGCTACGCCCGGGACAGGGCGAAACGAGCAGTACTTC. It translates to CASSATPGTGRNEQYF.

The chain is built from TRBV6-6 and TRBJ1-5; D may be TRBD1 (6 bases). Germline V gives CDR1 MNHNY, CDR2 SVGAGI (reference sequence). V shed 5 bases and J shed 2 bases, with 19 bases lying between them. CDR3 size: 17 residues. CDR3 coding DNA: TGTGCCAGCAGTCGCGGACTCGACAGGATTGGCAATCAGCCCCAGCATTTT. It encodes CASSRGLDRIGNQPQHF.

V is TRBV5-5 and J is TRBJ2-5, with TRBD2 matching 9 bases. CDR1 is SGHKS and CDR2 is YYEKEE in the germline V gene (reference sequence). The CDR3 is made up of 17 amino acids. Trimming at V came to 0 bases and at J to 0 bases, leaving 6 bases not matched to a gene. CDR3 in amino acids: CASSLGVAGANQETQYF. The CDR3, as DNA: TGTGCCAGCAGCTTGGGGGTAGCGGGAGCAAACCAAGAGACCCAGTACTTC.

The chain couples TRBV18 to TRBJ2-7; D is ambiguous. Germline CDR1 and CDR2: KGHSH and LQKENI. The CDR3 is made up of 14 amino acids. The ends were cut back, 0 bases at V and 2 bases at J, with 8 bases in the middle. CDR3 in DNA: TGTGCCAGCTCACCACCGAGCGTTCCCTACGAGCAGTACTTC. Protein: CASSPPSVPYEQYF.

The rearrangement uses TRBV30 and TRBJ1-1; the D is unclear. This CDR3 comprises 13 residues. Germline assignment: CDR1 GTSNPN and CDR2 SVGIG (reference sequence). The V end lost 3 bases, the J end lost 3 bases, and 11 bases lay between the germline ends. CDR3 protein: CAWSPIQDTEAFF. CDR3 in DNA: TGTGCCTGGAGCCCCATTCAGGACACTGAAGCTTTCTTT. Combining the CDR3 with reference TRBV30 and TRBJ1-1 gives the whole variable domain SQTIHQWPATLVQPVGSPLSLECTVEGTSNPNLYWYRQAAGRGLQLLFYSVGIGQISSEVPQNLSASRPQDRQFILSSKKLLLSDSGFYLCAWSPIQDTEAFFGQGTRLTVV.

The chain is built from TRBV7-9 and TRBJ1-2; the match to TRBD1 covers 11 bases. Looked up from germline, CDR1 is SEHNR and CDR2 is FQNEAQ (reference sequence). This CDR3 has 15 residues. J gave up 4 bases and V 5 bases, and 6 bases lay outside the gene matches. CDR3 sequence: CASSLGQGGIYGYTF. CDR3 DNA: TGTGCCAGCAGCCTGGGACAGGGGGGTATCTATGGCTACACCTTC.

The rearrangement links TRBV19 to TRBJ2-5, with a tentative D call TRBD2 (6 bases). From germline, CDR1 is LNHDA and CDR2 SQIVND (reference sequence). Trimming removed 2 bases at V and 2 bases at J, with 12 bases between. The CDR3 sequence is 15 residues long. CDR3 sequence: CASSIRGGGQETQYF. For the CDR3, the DNA is TGTGCCAGTAGTATAAGGGGAGGAGGGCAAGAGACCCAGTACTTC.